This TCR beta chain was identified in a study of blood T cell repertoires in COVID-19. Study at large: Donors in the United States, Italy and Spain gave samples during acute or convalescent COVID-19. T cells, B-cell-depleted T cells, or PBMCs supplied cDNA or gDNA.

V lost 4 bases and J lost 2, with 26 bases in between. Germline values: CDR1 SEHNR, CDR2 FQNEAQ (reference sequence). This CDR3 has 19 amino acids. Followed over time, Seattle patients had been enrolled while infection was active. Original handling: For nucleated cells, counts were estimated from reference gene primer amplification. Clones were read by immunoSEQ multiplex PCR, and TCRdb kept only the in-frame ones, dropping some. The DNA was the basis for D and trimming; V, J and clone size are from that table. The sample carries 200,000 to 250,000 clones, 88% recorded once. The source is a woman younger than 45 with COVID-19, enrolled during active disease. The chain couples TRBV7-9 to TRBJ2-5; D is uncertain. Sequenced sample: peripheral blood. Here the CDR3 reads CASSSPRKAAILQQETQYF. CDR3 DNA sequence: TGTGCCAGCAGCTCCCCTCGGAAGGCGGCAATTCTCCAACAAGAGACCCAGTACTTC.